This T cell receptor beta chain was identified in a study of identifying expanded T cells in peripheral blood. The germline V gene has CDR1 SGHDT and CDR2 YYEEEE. The length of the CDR3 is 19 residues. V lost 4 bases and J lost 3; bases outside the gene matches: 20. Sequencing used immunoSEQ multiplex PCR; TCRdb keeps in-frame clones, though not all of them. Of 84,000 or so clones listed, about 87% were seen once; the top ten hold 7.3%. This receptor was identified in a person between 18 and 70 years old in good health. The sequencing sample was made of blood. V usage is TRBV5-6 and J usage is TRBJ2-3, with 7 bases that match TRBD1. Here the CDR3 DNA reads TGTGCCAGCAGCATCGACAGGGCGCAAATATACGTTGGGACAGATACGCAGTATTTT. This translates into CASSIDRAQIYVGTDTQYF.